The 19 T cell receptor beta chains below all came from one sample that was sequenced in a study of blood T cell repertoires in COVID-19. Sequencing used immunoSEQ multiplex PCR; TCRdb keeps in-frame clones, though not all of them. This table has under 300,000 clones, approximately 86% appearing once. Sample: PBMCs or T cells enriched from blood (not recorded which). These receptors were obtained from a woman aged 50 to 60 who had recovered from COVID-19.

This clone was seen just once. Other nucleotide sequences from this sample produce the same CDR3. The chain uses TRBV4-1 and TRBJ2-7, with a possible D match to TRBD2 (5 bases). With 1 base removed from V and 2 bases from J, the gap between germline ends came to 12 bases. Germline V lookup: CDR1 MGHRA, CDR2 YSYEKL. This CDR3 contains 15 residues. In DNA form, the CDR3 reads TGCGCCAGCAGCCAAGCAGGCGGACTCACCTACGAGCAGTACTTC. Amino acids: CASSQAGGLTYEQYF.

The V and J genes are TRBV4-2 and TRBJ2-2; D is perhaps TRBD1 (5 bases). The length of the CDR3 is 16 residues. Germline loops: CDR1 LGHNA, CDR2 YNFKEQ. Between the trimmed V and J ends, which lost 0 bases and 1 base, there was a span of 9 bases. CDR3 DNA sequence: TGTGCCAGCAGCCAAGATCGGCAGGGGAACACCGGGGAGCTGTTTTTT. This sequence encodes CASSQDRQGNTGELFF.

The J gene is TRBJ2-4, the V gene TRBV3-1 (or the pseudogene TRBV3-2); D not resolved. V was shortened by 0 bases and J by 7 bases, with 7 bases between the two germline ends. The CDR3 loop spans 13 amino acids. Germline V gene sequence: CDR1 LGHDT, CDR2 YNNKEL (reference sequence). The DNA for the CDR3 is TGTGCCAGCAGCCAAGATGACGGGAACATTCAGTACTTC. Translating gives CASSQDDGNIQYF.

V and J are TRBV7-2 and TRBJ2-1, with D possibly matching TRBD2 (7 bases). The CDR3 has 16 residues. V was clipped by 5 bases and J by 8 bases, with 22 bases between them. Looked up from germline, CDR1 is SGHTA and CDR2 is FQGNSA. The CDR3 nucleotides read TGTGCCAGCAGCCTCAGCGGGACGAAAGGGGGGGATGAGCAGTTCTTC. This gives the protein CASSLSGTKGGDEQFF.

This chain links TRBV5-4 with TRBJ2-3, with D perhaps TRBD2 (6 bases). The CDR3 runs to 16 residues. Per the germline V gene, CDR1 is SGHNT and CDR2 is YYREEE (reference sequence). V lost 0 bases, J lost 4 bases, and 15 bases lay in between. Here the CDR3 DNA reads TGTGCCAGCAGCTTGGCGGCTAGCGAAAGCGCAGATACGCAGTATTTT. Residues: CASSLAASESADTQYF. The whole variable domain, filled in from reference TRBV5-4 and TRBJ2-3, reads ETGVTQSPTHLIKTRGQQVTLRCSSQSGHNTVSWYQQALGQGPQFIFQYYREEENGRGNFPPRFSGLQFPNYSSELNVNALELDDSALYLCASSLAASESADTQYFGPGTRLTVL.

The V call is TRBV19, the J call TRBJ1-1; the D is unclear. The CDR3 has 15 amino acids. Germline values: CDR1 LNHDA, CDR2 SQIVND (reference sequence). V gave up 1 base and J gave up 1 base, with 10 bases separating them. CDR3 loop: CASSIVAQKNTEAFF. The DNA for the CDR3 is TGTGCCAGTAGTATAGTAGCGCAGAAGAACACTGAAGCTTTCTTT.

This chain uses TRBV7-9 with TRBJ1-1, with 11 nucleotides matching TRBD1. The CDR3 runs to 17 residues. Germline-derived CDR1 and CDR2 are SEHNR and FQNEAQ (reference sequence). The ends lost 6 bases at V and 0 bases at J; junction bases unmatched: 9. CDR3 nucleotides: TGTGCCAGCAGTCGCCGGGACAGGGGGTTGATGAACACTGAAGCTTTCTTT. It yields the protein CASSRRDRGLMNTEAFF.

This clone occurred once. The J gene is TRBJ1-3, the V gene TRBV7-2, with D possibly matching TRBD1 (6 bases). Trimming cost V 5 bases and J 1 base, with 18 bases left between them. The CDR3 length is 17 residues. Germline CDR1 SGHTA, CDR2 FQGNSA. CDR3 residues: CASSSTGTLTSGNTIYF. The CDR3 DNA reads as TGTGCCAGCAGCAGTACTGGGACACTTACTTCTGGAAACACCATATATTTT.

J is TRBJ2-5 and V is TRBV24-1, with D perhaps matching TRBD2 (6 bases). CDR1 is KGHDR and CDR2 is SFDVKD in the germline V gene. Trimming stripped 5 bases from V and 5 bases from J, with 11 bases between. The CDR3 contains 13 residues. CDR3 DNA sequence: TGTGCCACCAGTGGCGGGGTTCGCGAGACCCAGTACTTC. It specifies CATSGGVRETQYF.

The V gene is TRBV19, the J gene TRBJ2-2; perhaps TRBD1 as D (6 bases). The CDR3 loop spans 17 amino acids. The V gene lost 0 bases and the J gene lost 0 bases, with 11 bases spanning the gap. Germline CDR1 reads LNHDA; CDR2 reads SQIVND (reference sequence). The CDR3 sequence: CASSIDPQGTNTGELFF. The CDR3 DNA reads TGTGCCAGTAGTATAGATCCACAGGGAACGAACACCGGGGAGCTGTTTTTT.

The chain recombines TRBV6-5 with TRBJ1-2; 7 bases agree with TRBD1. The CDR3 has 14 amino acids. Germline V CDR1 and CDR2: MNHEY, SVGAGI. V lost 11 bases and J lost 0; bases outside the gene matches: 9. The CDR3 region has the DNA TGTGCCTGCAAGGGGGCGGCCTCTAACTATGGCTACACCTTC. Translation: CACKGAASNYGYTF.

The chain joins TRBV10-3 to TRBJ2-5; D ambiguous. Germline V gene data show CDR1 as ENHRY and CDR2 as SYGVKD. This CDR3 region has 14 residues. V was cut by 10 bases and J by 0 bases, with 15 bases left in between. The CDR3: CATLPNTNQETQYF. CDR3 DNA sequence: TGTGCCACCCTCCCGAACACGAACCAAGAGACCCAGTACTTC.

A few counts support this clone. The gene calls are TRBV4-1 and TRBJ1-4; the match to TRBD1 covers 7 bases. V lost 6 bases to trimming and J lost 7 bases; unmatched junction nucleotides: 17. This CDR3 is built from 17 residues. Germline V CDR1 and CDR2: MGHRA, YSYEKL. CDR3 region: CASSQGFTGANGEKLFF. The CDR3 region has the DNA TGCGCCAGCAGTCAGGGATTCACAGGGGCGAATGGTGAAAAACTGTTTTTT.

The chain employs TRBV5-4 and TRBJ2-1; D is unclear. V lost 0 bases to trimming and J lost 3 bases, with 7 bases between them. CDR1 SGHNT and CDR2 YYREEE come from the germline V gene (reference sequence). The CDR3 covers 14 residues. CDR3 DNA sequence: TGTGCCAGCAGCTTGGATGGCAGCTACAATGAGCAGTTCTTC. Translated: CASSLDGSYNEQFF.

This sequence joins TRBV7-3 and TRBJ2-2; TRBD1 matches at 7 bases. The junction had 10 bases not matched to a gene; V was cut back by 5 bases and J by 7 bases. This CDR3 comprises 15 residues. Per germline, CDR1 SGHTA and CDR2 FQGTGA. CDR3 region: CASSPQTGSIGELFF. CDR3 nucleotides: TGTGCCAGCAGCCCACAGACAGGGTCAATCGGGGAGCTGTTTTTT.

V is TRBV19 and J is TRBJ1-2, with D maybe TRBD1 (6 bases). This CDR3 spans 13 amino acids. Per germline, CDR1 LNHDA and CDR2 SQIVND (reference sequence). V was shortened by 3 bases and J by 4 bases, with 9 bases between the two germline ends. CDR3 region: CASSITGSYGYTF. The DNA for the CDR3 is TGTGCCAGTAGTATCACAGGGTCCTATGGCTACACCTTC.

The chain combines TRBV5-4 with TRBJ2-3; 10 bases agree with TRBD2. The trim removed 4 bases at V and 1 base at J, leaving 6 bases unmatched. Germline V lookup: CDR1 SGHNT, CDR2 YYREEE (reference sequence). The CDR3 is 16 residues long. The CDR3 bases are TGTGCCAGCAGCCTCGCCGGGACTAGCGGCACAGATACGCAGTATTTT. This sequence encodes CASSLAGTSGTDTQYF. The full variable domain, with the rest looked up from reference TRBV5-4 and TRBJ2-3, is ETGVTQSPTHLIKTRGQQVTLRCSSQSGHNTVSWYQQALGQGPQFIFQYYREEENGRGNFPPRFSGLQFPNYSSELNVNALELDDSALYLCASSLAGTSGTDTQYFGPGTRLTVL.

This clone was counted a single time. The rearrangement joins TRBV2 to TRBJ2-3; 10 bases map to TRBD2. Germline V lookup: CDR1 SNHLY, CDR2 FYNNEI. J gave up 6 bases and V 4 bases, and 13 bases lay outside the gene matches. There are 17 residues in the CDR3. The CDR3 here is CASSGLPLAGDMDTQYF. The CDR3 nucleotides read TGTGCCAGCAGTGGGTTACCCCTAGCGGGAGATATGGATACGCAGTATTTT.

The rearrangement links TRBV7-6 to TRBJ2-2, with 8 positions matching TRBD2. V lost 2 bases and J lost 4; bases outside the gene matches: 9. The germline gives CDR1 SGHVS, CDR2 FNYEAQ. This CDR3 has 17 residues. The CDR3 DNA reads TGTGCCAGCAGCTTACGGGGGCGGGAGGCGGGCACCGGGGAGCTGTTTTTT. It translates to CASSLRGREAGTGELFF.